Listed below are T cell receptor beta chains from one sample, sequenced in a study of response to subunit inactivated influenza vaccine. TCRdb analysed the RT-PCR reads with MiXCR anew, one entry per CDR3 protein. The sample gives about 300,000 distinct CDR3 sequences, roughly 20% of which show up once; over 9% is in the top ten. The source material was PBMCs from blood, sampled 21 months after vaccination. The receptors come from a man between 50 and 75 years old who received an inactivated influenza vaccine. The CDR3 runs from the conserved cysteine through the conserved F or W. D genes are given only for firm matches. A row's size may be missing; if present it is once, few, many or a size class.

v_gene	abundance	d_gene	j_gene	len	CDR3nt	CDR3aa
TRBV6-2/TRBV6-3	few	TRBD1	TRBJ1-5	15	TGTGCCAGCACCCAGGGACAGGGGTTCGGTCAGCCCCAGCATTTT	CASTQGQGFGQPQHF
TRBV6-2/TRBV6-3	-	TRBD2	TRBJ2-1	15	TGTGCCAGCACTCCTAGCGGGGGGGCCTACAATGAGCAGTTCTTC	CASTPSGGAYNEQFF
TRBV20-1	many	TRBD1	TRBJ1-6	16	TGCAGTGCTAGAGCTTCTAGGGACAGGGAGAACTCACCCCTCCACTTT	CSARASRDRENSPLHF
TRBV24-1	-	-	TRBJ2-5	16	TGTGCCACCAGTGATTTGGGACAGACGAATCAAGAGACCCAGTACTTC	CATSDLGQTNQETQYF
TRBV11-2	-	-	TRBJ2-7	14	TGTGCCAGCAGCCGGGCAGAGGGGACTTACGAGCAGTACTTC	CASSRAEGTYEQYF
TRBV5-1	many	-	TRBJ1-3	16	TGCGCCAGCAGCGCGGGTAGCAGAAACTCTGGAAACACCATATATTTT	CASSAGSRNSGNTIYF
TRBV20-1	-	-	TRBJ1-1	15	TGCAGTGCTAGCGATTTTCGGTCCAGGGGCGGGGAAGCTTTCTTT	CSASDFRSRGGEAFF
TRBV12-3/TRBV12-4	few	-	TRBJ1-2	12	TGTGCCAGCAGTAGACAGATCTATGGCTACACCTTC	CASSRQIYGYTF
TRBV30	few	TRBD1	TRBJ1-2	14	TGTGCCTGGAGGGGACAGTCAACTCTCTATGGCTACACCTTC	CAWRGQSTLYGYTF
TRBV5-1	many	-	TRBJ1-1	16	TGCGCCAGCGCATTGTTCAGGACGGACAGGAACACTGAAGCTTTCTTT	CASALFRTDRNTEAFF
TRBV5-4	few	-	TRBJ2-1	16	TGTGCCAGCAGCTTGGTTGGCGGAGGGGAGCGCCATGAGCAGTTCTTC	CASSLVGGGERHEQFF
TRBV11-2	-	TRBD2	TRBJ2-2	17	TGTGCCAGCAGCTTCCGATCACCAGCGGGGGTTGGCGGGGAGCTGTTTTTT	CASSFRSPAGVGGELFF
TRBV20-1	many	TRBD1	TRBJ1-6	13	TGCAGTGCTAGTGGACAGGGTAATTCACCCCTCCACTTT	CSASGQGNSPLHF
TRBV28	-	-	TRBJ1-6	13	TGTGCCAGCAGCCCCACCTTGAGGTCACCCCTCCACTTT	CASSPTLRSPLHF
TRBV27	-	-	TRBJ2-3	17	TGTGCCAGCAGTTTATTAGCTCAGGGGATTTTAGGAGATACGCAGTATTTT	CASSLLAQGILGDTQYF
TRBV2	-	-	TRBJ1-5	12	TGTGCCAGCAGCGCACAGGGTCAGCCCCAGCATTTT	CASSAQGQPQHF
TRBV5-4	once	TRBD2	TRBJ2-2	15	TGTGCCAGCAGCCCCGGGGAGGGGCACACCGGGGAGCTGTTTTTT	CASSPGEGHTGELFF
TRBV25-1	few	-	TRBJ2-3	13	TGTGCCAGCATGCCAAGTGGGACAGATACGCAGTATTTT	CASMPSGTDTQYF
TRBV18	few	TRBD1	TRBJ1-1	15	TGTGCCAGCTCACCGGACAGGGGGTTCTACACTGAAGCTTTCTTT	CASSPDRGFYTEAFF
TRBV5-6	few	-	TRBJ2-2	12	TGTGCCAGCAGCCGATTCACCGGGGAGCTGTTTTTT	CASSRFTGELFF
TRBV6-5	few	TRBD1	TRBJ2-5	12	TGTGCCAGCGTTGGACAGGGGGAGACCCAGTACTTC	CASVGQGETQYF
TRBV5-6	-	TRBD1	TRBJ2-1	14	TGTGCCAGCAAGGGGACAGGGCTGTACAATGAGCAGTTCTTC	CASKGTGLYNEQFF
TRBV29-1	-	-	TRBJ2-7	14	TGCAGCGTCACCACGCCGGGCCTCGGAGGGGAGCAGTACTTC	CSVTTPGLGGEQYF
TRBV4-2	-	-	TRBJ2-2	16	TGTGCCAGCAGCCAAGGTTTTAGGGTCCCCACCGGGGAGCTGTTTTTT	CASSQGFRVPTGELFF
TRBV6-1	-	-	TRBJ2-7	14	TGTGCCAGCGCCCTGCGCAGGTCCCTCTACGAGCAGTACTTC	CASALRRSLYEQYF
TRBV3-1	few	-	TRBJ1-4	14	TGTGCCAGCAGCCTAATCGGGAGTAATGAAAAACTGTTTTTT	CASSLIGSNEKLFF
TRBV6-2/TRBV6-3	few	-	TRBJ1-5	17	TGTGCCAGCAGTTACGGAGCAGGGTGGTCGGGCAATCAGCCCCAGCATTTT	CASSYGAGWSGNQPQHF
TRBV7-9	-	-	TRBJ1-3	15	TGTGCCAGCAGCCCTCTCGTATACTCTGGAAACACCATATATTTT	CASSPLVYSGNTIYF
TRBV7-2	few	-	TRBJ1-3	17	TGTGCCAGCAGCTTAGTGGCCAGGCCCCTCTCTGGAAACACCATATATTTT	CASSLVARPLSGNTIYF
TRBV6-5	-	-	TRBJ2-7	16	TGTGCCAGCAGTTACTCCAAGGGTGGCAGGGGCTACGATCAGTACTTC	CASSYSKGGRGYDQYF
TRBV27	many	TRBD2	TRBJ2-7	14	TGTGCCAGCAGTTTACTAGCGGGAGCCTACGAGCAGTACTTC	CASSLLAGAYEQYF
TRBV5-4	few	-	TRBJ2-5	13	TGTGCCAGCAGCCCCCCCTTCAAAGAGACCCAGTACTTC	CASSPPFKETQYF
TRBV10-3	-	-	TRBJ1-5	12	TGTGCCGCCGCCGGTCCCAATCAGCCCCAGCATTTT	CAAAGPNQPQHF
TRBV10-2	few	TRBD2	TRBJ2-3	15	TGCGCCAGCAGCGGTGGAGCGGGGGGGTTCAATACGCAGTATTTT	CASSGGAGGFNTQYF
TRBV20-1	-	-	TRBJ2-1	14	TGCAGTGCTAGCCCCTCTCGGTCCTACAATGAGCAGTTCTTC	CSASPSRSYNEQFF
TRBV4-2	-	-	TRBJ2-1	16	TGTGCCAGCAGCCAAGCGTCAGGGACGCCCTACAATGAGCAGTTCTTC	CASSQASGTPYNEQFF
TRBV11-2	-	-	TRBJ2-1	18	TGTGCCAGCAGCTTAGGAGGGTTTCTAGGGAGCTCCTACAATGAGCAGTTCTTC	CASSLGGFLGSSYNEQFF
TRBV5-6	-	TRBD1	TRBJ1-2	15	TGTGCCAGCAGCGACTCGGACAGGGGTACCTATGGCTACACCTTC	CASSDSDRGTYGYTF
TRBV6-2/TRBV6-3	few	-	TRBJ2-1	13	TGTGCCATCAGTGTTAGCTCCTACAATGAGCAGTTCTTC	CAISVSSYNEQFF
TRBV11-2	few	TRBD2	TRBJ2-7	15	TGTGCCAGCAGCGCCGGGACTAGCGGGTTCTACGAGCAGTACTTC	CASSAGTSGFYEQYF
TRBV5-1	-	-	TRBJ2-2	14	TGCGCCAGCCGGAGACCGCCGAACACCGGGGAGCTGTTTTTT	CASRRPPNTGELFF
TRBV4-3	few	TRBD1	TRBJ1-6	14	TGCGCCAGCAGCCAGGGACAGACCGGGTCACCCCTCCACTTT	CASSQGQTGSPLHF
TRBV12-3/TRBV12-4	many	-	TRBJ1-6	14	TGTGCCAGCAGTTCTCCCACTTATAATTCACCCCTCCACTTT	CASSSPTYNSPLHF
TRBV20-1	-	TRBD2	TRBJ2-1	18	TGCAGTGCTAGACAGCTGGCTAGCGGGAGCCTTTCCTACAATGAGCAGTTCTTC	CSARQLASGSLSYNEQFF
TRBV3-1	few	-	TRBJ2-7	12	TGTGCCAGCAGCCAGGGGGCGTACGAGCAGTACTTC	CASSQGAYEQYF
TRBV2	many	-	TRBJ1-2	12	TGTGCCAGCAGTGCCATCCTCTATGGCTACACCTTC	CASSAILYGYTF
TRBV3-1	few	TRBD1	TRBJ1-4	15	TGTGCCAGCAGCCCACGGAGGACAGGAGATGAAAAACTGTTTTTT	CASSPRRTGDEKLFF
TRBV4-2	-	-	TRBJ1-2	12	TGTGCCAGCAGCCAAGATTGGGATGGCTACACCTTC	CASSQDWDGYTF
TRBV7-2	-	TRBD1	TRBJ1-5	15	TGTGCCAGCAGCTTAGACAGGGGCTCAGGGCAGCCCCAGCATTTT	CASSLDRGSGQPQHF
TRBV29-1	-	-	TRBJ1-1	14	TGCAGCGTTGAATCACGCCAGGCTCGTACTGAAGCTTTCTTT	CSVESRQARTEAFF
TRBV20-1	-	TRBD1	TRBJ1-6	15	TGCAGTGCTAGAGATAGCCGGACAGGAGAATCACCCCTCCACTTT	CSARDSRTGESPLHF
TRBV6-1	few	-	TRBJ1-2	15	TGTGCCAGCAGGAAGCTCGAACCGGTGAACTATGGCTACACCTTC	CASRKLEPVNYGYTF
TRBV18	-	TRBD1	TRBJ1-1	16	TGTGCCAGCTCACCGGGGGCAGGGGGCCGATGGACTGAAGCTTTCTTT	CASSPGAGGRWTEAFF
TRBV6-5	-	TRBD2	TRBJ2-3	17	TGTGCCAGCAGTTACTGGACTAGCGGGAGTAGAACAGATACGCAGTATTTT	CASSYWTSGSRTDTQYF
TRBV6-1	few	TRBD2	TRBJ2-1	15	TGTGCCAGCAGTCCCGGGACTAGCATGGGCAATGAGCAGTTCTTC	CASSPGTSMGNEQFF